The 21 T cell receptor beta chains below were found in one sample sequenced in a study of blood T cell repertoires in COVID-19. TCRdb's copy holds only in-frame clones and misses some; the assay was immunoSEQ multiplex PCR. The sample has roughly 64,000 clones, approximately 78% seen once. Material: peripheral blood. The receptors come from a man between 60 and 70 years old with COVID-19, enrolled during active disease.

The gene calls are TRBV9 and TRBJ2-5, with 7 nucleotides matching TRBD2. This CDR3 comprises 14 residues. The V gene's germline CDR1 is SGDLS and CDR2 YYNGEE. Trimming cost V 1 base and J 3 bases; bases outside gene matches: 3. The CDR3 DNA reads TGTGCCAGCAGCGTATCGACTAGCAAAGAGACCCAGTACTTC. Its protein is CASSVSTSKETQYF.

The chain joins TRBV2 to TRBJ2-2, with TRBD2 matching 15 bases. This CDR3 contains 14 residues. The junction had 2 bases not matched to a gene; V was cut back by 8 bases and J by 7 bases. CDR1 is SNHLY and CDR2 is FYNNEI in the germline V gene. CDR3 amino acids: CASGTSGGLGELFF. The CDR3, as DNA: TGTGCCAGCGGGACTAGCGGGGGGCTCGGGGAGCTGTTTTTT.

In its sample, this clone was seen once. The V gene is TRBV30, the J gene TRBJ1-5, with TRBD1 matching 9 bases. The V and J ends lost 2 bases and 0 bases, in that order; junction bases with no gene match: 5. This CDR3 spans 16 amino acids. The germline gives CDR1 GTSNPN, CDR2 SVGIG (reference sequence). CDR3 bases: TGTGCCTGGAGTAGGACAGGGGTTTATAGCAATCAGCCCCAGCATTTT. Translation: CAWSRTGVYSNQPQHF.

The genes are TRBV7-9 and TRBJ2-2; 8 nucleotides line up with TRBD1. J gave up 7 bases and V 6 bases, and 13 bases lay outside the gene matches. CDR1 and CDR2 (germline): SEHNR, FQNEAQ (reference sequence). The CDR3 runs 16 residues. In nucleotides, the CDR3 is TGTGCCAGCAGACCCCGGGACAGGACCGTCGGCGGGGAGCTGTTTTTT. Its translation is CASRPRDRTVGGELFF.

This chain connects TRBV19 to TRBJ2-3; 7 bases fit TRBD1. The V and J ends lost 5 bases and 2 bases, in that order; junction bases with no gene match: 7. Germline V gene lookup returns CDR1 LNHDA and CDR2 SQIVND (reference sequence). This CDR3 is built from 15 residues. In DNA, the CDR3 is TGTGCCAGTAGTCTCCGGGACAGATACACAGATACGCAGTATTTT. This translates into CASSLRDRYTDTQYF.

This clone is a singleton in its sample. The J gene is TRBJ1-2, the V gene TRBV7-9; D ambiguous. Germline-derived CDR1 and CDR2 are SEHNR and FQNEAQ (reference sequence). V lost 3 bases, J lost 0 bases, and 8 bases lay in between. This CDR3 region has 14 residues. CDR3 DNA: TGTGCCAGCAGCTTTGTCCGCGCTAACTATGGCTACACCTTC. It translates to CASSFVRANYGYTF.

This clone was detected only a few times. The V gene is TRBV5-6, the J gene TRBJ1-6; TRBD1 might be the D (5 bases). The V and J ends lost 4 bases and 11 bases respectively, with 22 bases between them. From germline, CDR1 is SGHDT and CDR2 YYEEEE. This CDR3 spans 16 amino acids. The CDR3 nucleotides are TGTGCCAGCAGCCCATCCGAAGGGGTCGCTCAGCCACCCCTCCACTTT. This encodes CASSPSEGVAQPPLHF.

The chain recombines TRBV28 with TRBJ2-5; the D gene is possibly TRBD1 (6 bases). This CDR3 comprises 14 residues. V lost 2 bases, J lost 9 bases, and 16 bases lay in between. Germline V gene data show CDR1 as MDHEN and CDR2 as SYDVKM. The CDR3 DNA reads as TGTGCCAGCAGTTTAGCCCAGGACCCAGGGGCCCAGTACTTC. Translated, it gives CASSLAQDPGAQYF.

The rearrangement links TRBV6-5 to TRBJ2-7, with D perhaps TRBD2 (5 bases). The V gene's germline CDR1 is MNHEY and CDR2 SVGAGI. V was pared by 6 bases and J by 6 bases, with 6 bases between. The CDR3 loop spans 10 amino acids. The CDR3 protein is CASRTSEQYF. CDR3 bases: TGTGCCAGCAGAACTAGCGAGCAGTACTTC.

In this sample, this clone turned up a few times. The chain employs TRBV14 and TRBJ2-3; TRBD1 might be the D (6 bases). The CDR3 consists of 16 residues. The V end was cut by 4 bases, the J end by 6 bases, with 20 bases between. Germline CDR1 is SGHDN and CDR2 is FVKESK. The CDR3 nucleotides read TGTGCCAGCAGCCCCCTAGTGGCAGGGGACGTGGATACGCAGTATTTT. Its protein product is CASSPLVAGDVDTQYF.

The chain is built from TRBV29-1 and TRBJ2-5, with 10 bases identical to TRBD1. V gave up 4 bases and J gave up 5 bases; unmatched junction bases: 7. Germline-derived CDR1 and CDR2 are SQVTM and ANQGSEA. The CDR3 sequence is 14 residues long. CDR3 sequence: CSVGQGALRETQYF. Here the CDR3 DNA reads TGCAGCGTTGGACAGGGGGCCCTCCGGGAGACCCAGTACTTC.

The gene calls are TRBV7-3 and TRBJ2-1; 8 nucleotides match TRBD2. The trim removed 6 bases at V and 9 bases at J, leaving 10 bases unmatched. CDR1 is SGHTA, CDR2 FQGTGA, per germline. CDR3 length: 14 residues. The CDR3 region is CASSYLGGASEQFF. Here the CDR3 DNA reads TGTGCCAGCAGTTACCTCGGGGGGGCGAGTGAGCAGTTCTTC.

The chain is built from TRBV29-1 and TRBJ1-3, with 7 bases that match TRBD1. Trimming removed 6 bases from V and 0 bases from J; junction bases left unmatched: 8. The length of the CDR3 is 15 residues. Looked up from germline, CDR1 is SQVTM and CDR2 is ANQGSEA. CDR3 DNA: TGCAGCGTCCTGACAGGGTCGAACTCTGGAAACACCATATATTTT. This encodes CSVLTGSNSGNTIYF.

The V call is TRBV29-1, the J call TRBJ1-1; D is unclear. CDR3 length: 14 residues. Germline V lookup: CDR1 SQVTM, CDR2 ANQGSEA. The germline V and J ends were trimmed by 4 bases and 8 bases, with 20 bases remaining between them. CDR3 sequence reads: CSVASLADYNEAFF. The CDR3 bases are TGCAGCGTTGCTTCTTTGGCGGACTACAACGAAGCTTTCTTT.

The chain employs TRBV11-2 and TRBJ2-3, with D possibly TRBD1 on 5 matching bases. V was pared by 6 bases and J by 1 base, with 14 bases between. Germline V CDR1 and CDR2: SGHAT, FQNNGV. The CDR3 totals 15 residues. CDR3 residues: CASRKIRGGTDTQYF. The CDR3 coding sequence is TGTGCCAGCAGAAAAATTAGGGGTGGCACAGATACGCAGTATTTT.

This clone was seen just once. The gene calls are TRBV6-6 and TRBJ2-3; 8 bases map to TRBD2. J was trimmed by 2 bases and V by 5 bases; bases with no gene match: 6. Germline V lookup: CDR1 MNHNY, CDR2 SVGAGI (reference sequence). The CDR3 runs to 15 residues. As DNA, the CDR3 is TGTGCCAGCAGTCAGATAGCGGGGCTCACAGATACGCAGTATTTT. Its protein is CASSQIAGLTDTQYF.

This chain joins TRBV5-4 and TRBJ1-1; D ambiguous. CDR3 size: 15 residues. Germline lookup yields CDR1 SGHNT and CDR2 YYREEE (reference sequence). V gave up 4 bases and J gave up 3 bases, with 16 bases separating them. CDR3 bases: TGTGCCAGCAGCCAGCCGCGGGAAGGGTACACTGAAGCTTTCTTT. Translation gives CASSQPREGYTEAFF.

The chain recombines TRBV9 with TRBJ2-7; 9 nucleotides agree with TRBD1. The CDR3 has 14 amino acids. The germline V gene has CDR1 SGDLS and CDR2 YYNGEE. J gave up 2 bases and V 4 bases, and 4 bases lay outside the gene matches. This CDR3 is CASSPRDRAYEQYF. Written as DNA, the CDR3 is TGTGCCAGCAGCCCCCGGGACAGGGCCTACGAGCAGTACTTC.

This chain links TRBV30 with TRBJ1-1; D is possibly TRBD1 (5 bases). Germline CDR1 is GTSNPN and CDR2 is SVGIG (reference sequence). V was clipped by 1 base and J by 0 bases, with 12 bases between them. This CDR3 is 15 amino acids long. CDR3 residues: CAWSDPSDMNTEAFF. CDR3 DNA sequence: TGTGCCTGGAGTGACCCATCGGACATGAACACTGAAGCTTTCTTT.

The chain joins TRBV19 to TRBJ1-4; 7 nucleotides agree with TRBD1. The V gene end was trimmed by 3 bases and the J gene end by 8 bases; junction bases not matched to a gene: 6. This CDR3 contains 14 residues. The V gene's germline CDR1 is LNHDA and CDR2 SQIVND (reference sequence). CDR3 sequence reads: CASSIGQAGEKLFF. The DNA for the CDR3 is TGTGCCAGTAGTATCGGACAGGCTGGAGAAAAACTGTTTTTT.

The chain combines TRBV29-1 with TRBJ1-1; possibly TRBD1 for D (5 bases). Germline CDR1 and CDR2: SQVTM and ANQGSEA. Trimming took 6 bases from V and 3 from J, leaving 17 bases between them. The length of the CDR3 is 14 residues. CDR3 sequence reads: CSVKPGLGHTEAFF. The CDR3 nucleotides read TGCAGCGTGAAACCGGGACTCGGACACACTGAAGCTTTCTTT.